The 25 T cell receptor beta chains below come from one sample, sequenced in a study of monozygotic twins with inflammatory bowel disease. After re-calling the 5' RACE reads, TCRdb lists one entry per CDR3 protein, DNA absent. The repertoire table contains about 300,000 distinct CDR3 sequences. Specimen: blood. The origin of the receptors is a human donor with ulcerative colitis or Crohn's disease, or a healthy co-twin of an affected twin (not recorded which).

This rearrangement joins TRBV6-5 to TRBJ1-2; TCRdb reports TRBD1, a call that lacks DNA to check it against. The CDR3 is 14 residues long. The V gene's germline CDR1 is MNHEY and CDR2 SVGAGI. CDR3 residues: CASSYLTGAAGYTF.

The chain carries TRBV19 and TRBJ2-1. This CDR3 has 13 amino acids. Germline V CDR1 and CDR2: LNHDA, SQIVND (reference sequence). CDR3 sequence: CASSDWPYNEQFF.

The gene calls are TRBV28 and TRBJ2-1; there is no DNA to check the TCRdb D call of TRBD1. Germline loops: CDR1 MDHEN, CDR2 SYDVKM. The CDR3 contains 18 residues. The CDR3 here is CASSYPGQGAGWNDEQFF. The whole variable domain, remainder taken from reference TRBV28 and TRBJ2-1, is DVKVTQSSRYLVKRTGEKVFLECVQDMDHENMFWYRQDPGLGLRLIYFSYDVKMKEKGDIPEGYSVSREKKERFSLILESASTNQTSMYLCASSYPGQGAGWNDEQFFGPGTRLTVL.

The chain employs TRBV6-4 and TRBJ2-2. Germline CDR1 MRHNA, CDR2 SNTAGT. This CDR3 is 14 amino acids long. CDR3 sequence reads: CASSDWRDTGELFF.

The CDR3 region is CSASLTGIGYEQYF. V and J are TRBV20-1 and TRBJ2-7; TCRdb names TRBD1, which stays unverified in the absence of DNA. CDR1 is DFQATT and CDR2 is SNEGSKA in the germline V gene (reference sequence). The CDR3 is made up of 14 amino acids.

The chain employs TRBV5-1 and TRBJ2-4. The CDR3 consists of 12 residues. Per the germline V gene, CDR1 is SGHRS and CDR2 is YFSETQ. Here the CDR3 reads CASSSDGNIQYF.

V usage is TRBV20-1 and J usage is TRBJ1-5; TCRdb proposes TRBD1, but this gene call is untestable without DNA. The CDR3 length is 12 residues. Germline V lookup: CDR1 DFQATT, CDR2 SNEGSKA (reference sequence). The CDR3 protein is CSAKTGDQPQHF.

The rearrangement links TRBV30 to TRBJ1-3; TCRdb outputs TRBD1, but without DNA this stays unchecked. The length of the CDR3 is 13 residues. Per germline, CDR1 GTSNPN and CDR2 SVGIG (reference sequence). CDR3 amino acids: CAWRGGKGNTIYF.

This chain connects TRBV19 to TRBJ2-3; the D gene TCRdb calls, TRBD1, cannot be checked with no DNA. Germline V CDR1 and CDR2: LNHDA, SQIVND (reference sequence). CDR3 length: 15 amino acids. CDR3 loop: CASRQDRGGTDTQYF.

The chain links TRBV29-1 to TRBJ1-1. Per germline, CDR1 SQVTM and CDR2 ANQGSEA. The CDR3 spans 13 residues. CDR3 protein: CSVEGTQNTEAFF.

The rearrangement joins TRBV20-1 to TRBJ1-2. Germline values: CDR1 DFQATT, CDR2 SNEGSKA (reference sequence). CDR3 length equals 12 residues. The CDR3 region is CSAATGNYGYTF.

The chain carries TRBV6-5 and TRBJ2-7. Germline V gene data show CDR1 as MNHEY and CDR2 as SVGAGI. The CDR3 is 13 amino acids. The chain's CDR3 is CASSFTDTYEQYF.

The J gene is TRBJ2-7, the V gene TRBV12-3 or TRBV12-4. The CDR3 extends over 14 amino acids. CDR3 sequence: CASSFGGGSYEQYF.

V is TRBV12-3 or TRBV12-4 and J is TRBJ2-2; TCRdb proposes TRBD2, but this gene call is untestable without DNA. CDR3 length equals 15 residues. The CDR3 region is CASSEGLANTGELFF.

This CDR3 is CASSPGLGYEQYF. The chain carries TRBV4-3 and TRBJ2-7. CDR3 size: 13 residues. Germline V lookup: CDR1 LGHNA, CDR2 YSLEER.

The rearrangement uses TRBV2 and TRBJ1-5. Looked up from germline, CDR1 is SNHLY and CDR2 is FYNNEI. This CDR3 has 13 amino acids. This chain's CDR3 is CASSGGVLEPQHF.

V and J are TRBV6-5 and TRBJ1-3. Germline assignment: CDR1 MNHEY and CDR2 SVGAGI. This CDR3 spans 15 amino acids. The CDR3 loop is CASSYYSLGGNTIYF.

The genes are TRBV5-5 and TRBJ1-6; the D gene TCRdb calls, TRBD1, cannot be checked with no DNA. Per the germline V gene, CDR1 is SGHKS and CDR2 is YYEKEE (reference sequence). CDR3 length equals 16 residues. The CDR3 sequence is CASSAFDRGINSPLHF.

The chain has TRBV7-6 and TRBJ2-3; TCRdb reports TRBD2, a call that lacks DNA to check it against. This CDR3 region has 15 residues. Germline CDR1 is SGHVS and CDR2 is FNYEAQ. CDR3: CASSLRTSGTDTQYF.

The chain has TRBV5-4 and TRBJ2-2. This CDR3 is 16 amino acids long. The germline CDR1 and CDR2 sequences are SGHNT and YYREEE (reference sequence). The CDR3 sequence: CASSRPGGPNTGELFF.

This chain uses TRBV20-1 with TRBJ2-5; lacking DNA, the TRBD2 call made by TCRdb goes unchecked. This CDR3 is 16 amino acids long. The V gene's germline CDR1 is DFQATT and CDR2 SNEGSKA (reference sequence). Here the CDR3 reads CSAIGWGPSFFETQYF.

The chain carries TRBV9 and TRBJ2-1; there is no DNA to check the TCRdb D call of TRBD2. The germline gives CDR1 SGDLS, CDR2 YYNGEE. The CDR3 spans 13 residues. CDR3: CASSPPLGGKQFF.

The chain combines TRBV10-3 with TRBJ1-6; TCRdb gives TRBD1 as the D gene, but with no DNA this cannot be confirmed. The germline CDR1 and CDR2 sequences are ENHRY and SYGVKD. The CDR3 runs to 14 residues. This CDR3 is CAISSGGERRPLHF.

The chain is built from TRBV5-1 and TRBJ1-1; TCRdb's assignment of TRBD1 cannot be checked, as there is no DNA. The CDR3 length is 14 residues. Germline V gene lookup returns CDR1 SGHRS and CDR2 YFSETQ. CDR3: CASSDWTGNTEAFF.

This CDR3 reads CASSEGQGAFYEQYF. The chain employs TRBV6-1 and TRBJ2-7; TCRdb's D call of TRBD1 is untestable without DNA. The CDR3 spans 15 residues. Per the germline V gene, CDR1 is MNHNS and CDR2 is SASEGT.